This is a list of T cell receptor beta chains from one sample in a study of identical twins. One entry per CDR3 protein, called by TCRdb with MiXCR from the 5' RACE reads. The sample has some 590,000 distinct CDR3 sequences; over 8.5% are singletons. The data were also submitted as part of a second study, on yellow fever vaccine responses in identical twins.

The material sequenced was PBMCs. Receptors were obtained from a woman under 30 in good health. Each CDR3 is given with its conserved first and last residue. A D gene is named only where the DNA matches it firmly. Clone size, where shown, is once, few, many, or a class for clones that have expanded.

V gene	J gene	clone size	D gene	CDR3 protein	CDR3 DNA
TRBV12-3/TRBV12-4	TRBJ2-1	.	TRBD1	CASSYRGQTYNEQFF	TGTGCCAGCAGTTACAGGGGGCAGACCTACAATGAGCAGTTCTTC
TRBV29-1	TRBJ2-7	few	TRBD2	CSVEVDGVGRPSYEQYF	TGCAGCGTTGAAGTCGATGGGGTCGGGAGGCCCTCCTACGAGCAGTACTTC
TRBV15	TRBJ1-1	many	.	CATSRDPGKNEAFF	TGTGCCACCAGCAGAGATCCGGGAAAAAATGAAGCTTTCTTT
TRBV20-1	TRBJ2-1	.	.	CSARVPPDGEQFF	TGCAGTGCTAGAGTCCCACCTGACGGAGAGCAGTTCTTC
TRBV4-1	TRBJ1-1	many	TRBD1	CASRGPGGDGTEAFF	TGCGCCAGCCGCGGTCCAGGGGGCGACGGCACTGAAGCTTTCTTT
TRBV29-1	TRBJ2-1	many	.	CSVATQLSLTGFF	TGCAGCGTAGCAACCCAACTATCCCTCACGGGGTTCTTC
TRBV18	TRBJ2-1	few	.	CASSPWIADNNEQFF	TGTGCCAGCTCACCGTGGATAGCGGACAACAATGAGCAGTTCTTC
TRBV5-1	TRBJ2-7	.	.	CASSLLGTEQYF	TGCGCCAGCAGCTTGTTAGGGACCGAGCAGTACTTC
TRBV3-1	TRBJ1-3	.	.	CASSRYTAASGNTIYF	TGTGCCAGCAGCCGATATACAGCGGCCTCTGGAAACACCATATATTTT
TRBV29-1	TRBJ2-7	few	.	CSPCGGEDEQYF	TGCAGCCCCTGCGGAGGGGAGGACGAGCAGTACTTC
TRBV10-3	TRBJ1-1	.	.	CAISLMNTEAFF	TGTGCCATCAGTCTAATGAACACTGAAGCTTTCTTT
TRBV6-2/TRBV6-3	TRBJ2-7	.	TRBD2	CASGGGTSGAPGEQYF	TGTGCCAGCGGGGGTGGTACTAGCGGAGCTCCGGGGGAGCAGTACTTC
TRBV6-1	TRBJ1-1	.	.	CASSQQGGRTEAFF	TGTGCCAGCAGTCAGCAGGGTGGGAGAACTGAAGCTTTCTTT
TRBV21-1	TRBJ2-2	many	.	CASSNIGQSATNTGELFF	TGTGCCAGCAGCAACATCGGGCAGAGTGCCACGAACACCGGGGAGCTGTTTTTT
TRBV4-3	TRBJ2-1	few	.	CASSQEFAYNEQFF	TGCGCCAGCAGCCAAGAGTTCGCTTACAATGAGCAGTTCTTC
TRBV7-9	TRBJ2-5	.	TRBD2	CASSTSRGGTKETQYF	TGTGCCAGCAGCACCTCTCGCGGGGGAACTAAAGAGACCCAGTACTTC
TRBV7-9	TRBJ1-1	many	.	CASSLPGMREAFF	TGTGCCAGCAGCTTACCTGGGATGAGGGAAGCTTTCTTT
TRBV11-2	TRBJ2-2	many	.	CASSPAWGAWGPTNTGELFF	TGTGCCAGCAGCCCTGCTTGGGGTGCATGGGGGCCTACGAACACCGGGGAGCTGTTTTTT
TRBV4-2	TRBJ2-7	few	.	CASSYRQDSSYEQYF	TGTGCCAGCAGCTACAGACAGGATAGCTCCTACGAGCAGTACTTC
TRBV11-2	TRBJ2-7	few	.	CASSLAAHYEQYF	TGTGCCAGCAGCTTAGCGGCCCACTACGAGCAGTACTTC
TRBV7-2	TRBJ2-3	few	TRBD2	CASSLGASGGASDTQYF	TGTGCCAGCAGCTTAGGGGCTAGCGGGGGGGCTTCGGATACGCAGTATTTT
TRBV12-3/TRBV12-4	TRBJ1-6	.	.	CASNFLRDTYNSPLHF	TGTGCCAGCAACTTTCTCCGGGATACCTATAATTCACCCCTCCACTTT
TRBV27	TRBJ2-7	.	.	CASSQTASYEQYF	TGTGCCAGCAGCCAGACAGCGAGCTACGAGCAGTACTTC
TRBV7-2	TRBJ2-1	few	.	CASSGLRGTFYNEQFF	TGTGCCAGCAGCGGACTTAGGGGGACTTTCTACAATGAGCAGTTCTTC
TRBV7-2	TRBJ2-7	.	TRBD1	CASSFRGVGQGYF	TGTGCCAGCAGCTTTAGGGGGGTGGGACAGGGGTACTTC
TRBV30	TRBJ2-3	many	.	CAWSGLSTDTQYF	TGTGCCTGGAGCGGGCTTAGCACAGATACGCAGTATTTT
TRBV7-2	TRBJ2-1	many	TRBD1	CASSRGRDRVTHEQFF	TGTGCCAGCAGCAGAGGGCGGGACAGGGTTACCCATGAGCAGTTCTTC
TRBV4-3	TRBJ2-1	.	TRBD2	CASSQDLASGDNEQFF	TGCGCCAGCAGCCAAGATCTGGCTAGCGGGGACAATGAGCAGTTCTTC
TRBV7-9	TRBJ2-7	few	.	CASSLAKAGRPDEQYF	TGTGCCAGCAGCTTAGCGAAGGCAGGCCGCCCTGACGAGCAGTACTTC
TRBV20-1	TRBJ2-3	.	.	CSARFGVGISTDTQYF	TGCAGTGCTAGATTTGGCGTGGGAATTAGCACAGATACGCAGTATTTT
TRBV7-9	TRBJ2-1	.	.	CASSLALGSGNEQFF	TGTGCCAGCAGCTTAGCGCTCGGGAGTGGTAATGAGCAGTTCTTC
TRBV7-2	TRBJ2-7	few	TRBD2	CASSLVGGAGSYEQYF	TGTGCCAGCAGCTTAGTTGGGGGAGCGGGGTCCTACGAGCAGTACTTC
TRBV20-1	TRBJ2-1	many	.	CSAPARDEQFF	TGCAGTGCTCCCGCCCGCGATGAGCAGTTCTTC
TRBV12-3/TRBV12-4	TRBJ1-5	.	.	CASTTGGGSQPQHF	TGTGCCAGCACCACCGGGGGTGGGAGTCAGCCCCAGCATTTT
TRBV28	TRBJ2-7	few	.	CASSQTDYEQYF	TGTGCCAGCAGTCAGACTGATTACGAGCAGTACTTC
TRBV20-1	TRBJ2-3	many	TRBD2	CSARASGGTDTQYF	TGCAGTGCTAGGGCTAGCGGGGGCACAGATACGCAGTATTTT
TRBV6-5	TRBJ2-1	.	.	CASSYSSGSGLNNEQFF	TGTGCCAGCAGTTACTCGTCAGGGTCGGGCCTTAACAATGAGCAGTTCTTC
TRBV2	TRBJ1-6	few	TRBD1	CASRTGTDNSPLHF	TGTGCCAGCAGGACCGGGACAGATAATTCACCCCTCCACTTT
TRBV6-1	TRBJ2-7	few	.	CASSLSLNKDSRYYEQYF	TGTGCCAGCAGCCTTTCATTAAATAAGGACAGTAGATACTACGAGCAGTACTTC
TRBV4-3	TRBJ2-3	.	.	CASSQAVARDPSDTQYF	TGCGCCAGCAGCCAAGCGGTCGCGAGGGATCCCAGTGATACGCAGTATTTT
TRBV10-1	TRBJ2-7	.	TRBD2	CASSDGLAGSSSYEQYF	TGCGCCAGCAGTGACGGCCTAGCGGGCTCTTCTTCCTACGAGCAGTACTTC
TRBV25-1	TRBJ2-2	few	TRBD1	CASSGTGISGELFF	TGTGCCAGCAGCGGGACAGGGATCTCCGGGGAGCTGTTTTTT
TRBV7-2	TRBJ1-2	many	.	CASSLTGTPADGYTF	TGTGCCAGCAGCCTTACCGGGACACCAGCTGATGGCTACACCTTC
TRBV28	TRBJ2-3	few	.	CASSWGNTDTQYF	TGTGCCAGCAGTTGGGGGAACACAGATACGCAGTATTTT
TRBV7-8	TRBJ2-3	few	.	CASSLADHLQYF	TGTGCCAGCAGCTTAGCGGACCATCTGCAGTATTTT